The 21 T cell receptor beta chains below were found in one sample sequenced in a study of T cell responses to AZD1222 COVID-19 vaccine. Clones were sequenced by immunoSEQ multiplex PCR, and TCRdb holds only the in-frame ones, with some missing. Of roughly 160,000 clones detected, more than 75% appear once; the ten largest clones hold roughly 4%. Source: peripheral blood, taken 28 days after the second AZD1222 dose. The receptor source for this set is an adult who received the AZD1222 COVID-19 vaccine.

The chain is built from TRBV18 and TRBJ1-1; the match to TRBD1 covers 9 bases. J gave up 4 bases and V 2 bases, and 14 bases lay outside the gene matches. The CDR3 totals 18 residues. Germline CDR1 is KGHSH and CDR2 is LQKENI. The CDR3 is CASSPWGRGRDRVTEAFF. CDR3 sequence (DNA): TGTGCCAGCTCACCATGGGGCCGTGGAAGGGACAGGGTCACTGAAGCTTTCTTT.

The chain couples TRBV4-1 to TRBJ2-4, with D possibly matching TRBD2 (7 bases). This CDR3 region has 15 residues. Germline CDR1 reads MGHRA; CDR2 reads YSYEKL. V was cut by 3 bases and J by 8 bases, with 17 bases left in between. Written as DNA, the CDR3 is TGCGCCAGCAGCCAGGAAACTACAGGGAGGGACATTCAGTACTTC. Encoded protein: CASSQETTGRDIQYF.

The V call is TRBV7-8, the J call TRBJ1-5, with 7 bases lining up with TRBD1. With V trimmed by 5 bases and J by 5 bases, 6 bases remained unmatched. The CDR3 contains 14 residues. The germline V gene has CDR1 SGHVS and CDR2 FQNEAQ. The CDR3 spells CASSVTGSYQPQHF. The CDR3 DNA sequence: TGTGCCAGCAGCGTGACAGGGTCTTATCAGCCCCAGCATTTT.

V usage is TRBV3-1 (or the pseudogene TRBV3-2) and J usage is TRBJ1-6; D remains unclear. V was clipped by 0 bases and J by 7 bases, with 22 bases between them. The germline gives CDR1 LGHDT, CDR2 YNNKEL (reference sequence). The CDR3 is 19 amino acids. The CDR3 DNA is TGTGCCAGCAGCCAAGATGTGTTAAGTGGCTCACAAGGCAATTCACCCCTCCACTTT. This translates into CASSQDVLSGSQGNSPLHF.

This chain connects TRBV6-5 to TRBJ2-2; 7 bases agree with TRBD1. The CDR3 length is 15 residues. The V gene's germline CDR1 is MNHEY and CDR2 SVGAGI. With 6 bases clipped from V and 6 bases from J, the junction kept 10 bases outside the gene matches. CDR3 sequence: CASSSGRQGAGELFF. The CDR3 DNA reads as TGTGCCAGCAGCTCGGGACGCCAGGGGGCCGGGGAGCTGTTTTTT.

The chain links TRBV6-5 to TRBJ1-4; D possibly corresponds to TRBD1 (5 bases). V was shortened by 5 bases and J by 0 bases, with 10 bases between the two germline ends. This CDR3 has 15 residues. Germline-derived CDR1 and CDR2 are MNHEY and SVGAGI. Here the CDR3 DNA reads TGTGCCAGCAGTAGGGGCAGCACAACTAATGAAAAACTGTTTTTT. This translates into CASSRGSTTNEKLFF.

The gene calls are TRBV6-5 and TRBJ1-2, with D tentatively TRBD1 (5 bases). Trimming left V 8 bases short and J 7 bases short, with 17 bases between. The CDR3 has 13 residues. Germline V gives CDR1 MNHEY, CDR2 SVGAGI. The CDR3 sequence: CASAMIQGGGYTF. In nucleotides, the CDR3 is TGTGCCAGCGCCATGATTCAGGGAGGTGGCTACACCTTC.

The rearrangement links TRBV2 to TRBJ1-5; D is unresolved. V gave up 7 bases and J gave up 0 bases, with 13 bases separating them. The CDR3 has 15 amino acids. CDR1 SNHLY and CDR2 FYNNEI come from the germline V gene. The CDR3 sequence is CASIRDRASNQPQHF. CDR3 bases: TGTGCCAGCATACGAGACCGAGCTAGCAATCAGCCCCAGCATTTT.

The chain is built from TRBV29-1 and TRBJ1-1; TRBD1 is a possible D gene (5 bases). The V and J ends lost 7 bases and 5 bases respectively, with 17 bases between them. CDR1 is SQVTM, CDR2 ANQGSEA, per germline. This CDR3 is 13 amino acids long. CDR3 loop: CSAPTGSGTEAFF. The CDR3 region has the DNA TGCAGCGCTCCGACCGGGTCAGGGACTGAAGCTTTCTTT.

V usage is TRBV4-1 and J usage is TRBJ2-7, with 8 nucleotides matching TRBD1. The CDR3 totals 16 residues. Germline-derived CDR1 and CDR2 are MGHRA and YSYEKL. V lost 2 bases to trimming and J lost 3 bases; unmatched junction nucleotides: 9. DNA for the CDR3: TGCGCCAGCAGCCAACCCGGGAAGGACAGGGACTACGAGCAGTACTTC. Amino acids: CASSQPGKDRDYEQYF.

This clone was counted between two and nine times. The CDR3 DNA sequence: TGTGCCAGCACCTGGGCTACGGCCGGGCTTGATGGCTACACCTTC. It codes for CASTWATAGLDGYTF. The V and J genes are TRBV5-4 and TRBJ1-2; D is unclear. Germline V CDR1 and CDR2: SGHNT, YYREEE (reference sequence). V was clipped by 6 bases and J by 6 bases, with 21 bases between them. The CDR3 is 15 amino acids. Full variable domain (missing parts from reference TRBV5-4 and TRBJ1-2): ETGVTQSPTHLIKTRGQQVTLRCSSQSGHNTVSWYQQALGQGPQFIFQYYREEENGRGNFPPRFSGLQFPNYSSELNVNALELDDSALYLCASTWATAGLDGYTFGSGTRLTVV.

V is TRBV5-5 and J is TRBJ2-3, with TRBD1 identical over 11 bases. The V segment lost 4 bases and the J segment 4 bases; nucleotides outside the gene matches: 2. Germline V gene data show CDR1 as SGHKS and CDR2 as YYEKEE (reference sequence). CDR3 size: 14 residues. CDR3 sequence (DNA): TGTGCCAGCAGCCCGGGACAGGGGGCAGATACGCAGTATTTT. Its translation: CASSPGQGADTQYF.

This chain links TRBV30 with TRBJ1-3; D uncertain. Trimming pared 7 bases from V and 4 bases from J, leaving 20 bases between. The CDR3 consists of 15 residues. Germline-derived CDR1 and CDR2 are GTSNPN and SVGIG (reference sequence). CDR3 protein: CASAKHLEVGNTIYF. The DNA of the CDR3 is TGTGCCTCGGCGAAGCATCTCGAAGTGGGAAACACCATATATTTT.

The chain is built from TRBV11-1 and TRBJ1-3; D ambiguous. This CDR3 is built from 15 residues. Germline CDR1 reads SGHAT; CDR2 reads FQDESV (reference sequence). The V end lost 5 bases, the J end lost 0 bases, and 11 bases lay between the germline ends. The CDR3 spells CASSLPRTSGNTIYF. DNA of the CDR3: TGTGCCAGCAGCCTCCCCAGGACCTCTGGAAACACCATATATTTT.

This chain connects TRBV7-9 to TRBJ2-3; D unresolved. V lost 7 bases to trimming and J lost 1 base, with 6 bases between them. In germline, CDR1 is SEHNR, CDR2 FQNEAQ (reference sequence). The CDR3 extends over 12 amino acids. CDR3 DNA: TGTGCCAGCACCGAGGGCACAGATACGCAGTATTTT. Amino acids: CASTEGTDTQYF.

The rearrangement links TRBV6-6 to TRBJ2-1; the D is unclear. CDR1 MNHNY and CDR2 SVGAGI come from the germline V gene (reference sequence). The ends were cut back, 6 bases at V and 8 bases at J, with 8 bases in the middle. The CDR3 has 11 amino acids. The CDR3 region is CASSPWDEQFF. In DNA, the CDR3 is TGTGCCAGCAGCCCCTGGGATGAGCAGTTCTTC.

This chain links TRBV5-5 with TRBJ1-2; D unclear. The V gene lost 4 bases and the J gene lost 2 bases, with 24 bases spanning the gap. The CDR3 has 18 residues. Germline-derived CDR1 and CDR2 are SGHKS and YYEKEE (reference sequence). The CDR3 bases are TGTGCCAGCAGCCCGCTCGGCCTCTCTCCTAGCCTAAACTATGGCTACACCTTC. This encodes CASSPLGLSPSLNYGYTF.

This clone was observed once. The chain is built from TRBV6-1 and TRBJ2-3; D remains ambiguous. The ends were cut back, 0 bases at V and 2 bases at J, with 6 bases in the middle. The germline gives CDR1 MNHNS, CDR2 SASEGT. This CDR3 contains 14 residues. CDR3 sequence reads: CASSEASATDTQYF. In nucleotides, the CDR3 is TGTGCCAGCAGTGAAGCGAGCGCCACAGATACGCAGTATTTT.

This chain uses TRBV10-3 with TRBJ1-3, with 8 bases lining up with TRBD1. The CDR3 covers 16 residues. V was pared by 8 bases and J by 0 bases, with 9 bases of the junction left unmatched. The germline V gene encodes CDR1 ENHRY and CDR2 SYGVKD. The CDR3 nucleotides are TGTGCCATCGGGGGACAGGTCCACAGCTCTGGAAACACCATATATTTT. Translated, it gives CAIGGQVHSSGNTIYF.

This clone was counted once. The rearrangement uses TRBV28 and TRBJ2-3, with a possible D match to TRBD2 (6 bases). This CDR3 contains 15 residues. CDR1 is MDHEN and CDR2 is SYDVKM in the germline V gene. Trimming removed 5 bases at V and 2 bases at J, with 14 bases between. CDR3 DNA: TGTGCCAGCAGTGCCCTCGGGGGAGCCACAGATACGCAGTATTTT. Translating gives CASSALGGATDTQYF.

The CDR3 here is CASSLTGVIRGYTF. CDR3 DNA: TGTGCCAGCAGCTTGACAGGGGTAATACGTGGCTACACCTTC. The genes are TRBV5-6 and TRBJ1-2; 7 positions match TRBD1. The J segment lost 7 bases and the V segment lost 1 base, leaving 7 bases of the junction unmatched. The CDR3 is made up of 14 amino acids. The germline CDR1 and CDR2 sequences are SGHDT and YYEEEE.